The 27 T cell receptor beta chains given below trace back to one sample, sequenced in a study of neurological immune-mediated disorders. In TCRdb, the 5' RACE reads were re-called with MiXCR into one record per CDR3 protein. The sample holds tens of thousands of distinct CDR3 sequences, over 9.5% seen once. Sample: PBMCs. The receptor set was obtained from a woman aged 60-75 years with HTLV-1-associated myelopathy (HAM/TSP).

This clonotype came up many times. The V and J genes are TRBV7-9 and TRBJ2-7, with D unresolved. This CDR3 is built from 13 residues. Between the trimmed V and J ends, which lost 2 bases and 1 base, there was a span of 6 bases. Germline assignment: CDR1 SEHNR and CDR2 FQNEAQ (reference sequence). CDR3 residues: CASSLSASYEQYF. The CDR3, as DNA: TGTGCCAGCAGCTTATCGGCGTCCTACGAGCAGTACTTC. The variable domain in full, completed from reference TRBV7-9 and TRBJ2-7, reads DTGVSQNPRHKITKRGQNVTFRCDPISEHNRLYWYRQTLGQGPEFLTYFQNEAQLEKSRLLSDRFSAERPKGSFSTLEIQRTEQGDSAMYLCASSLSASYEQYFGPGTRLTVT.

This clonotype was observed a handful of times. This sequence joins TRBV7-9 and TRBJ2-1; possibly TRBD2 for D (6 bases). Germline CDR1 reads SEHNR; CDR2 reads FQNEAQ (reference sequence). V lost 10 bases and J lost 7, with 17 bases in between. The CDR3 has 13 amino acids. CDR3 nucleotides: TGTGCCACCCAAATGGGACTGGGGAATGAGCAGTTCTTC. Translating gives CATQMGLGNEQFF.

This clonotype has a count of ten or more. V gene TRBV27 combines with J gene TRBJ2-7; D is perhaps TRBD1 (5 bases). CDR1 is MNHEY and CDR2 is SMNVEV in the germline V gene (reference sequence). The CDR3 spans 12 residues. The ends were cut back, 6 bases at V and 7 bases at J, with 13 bases in the middle. CDR3 DNA: TGTGCCAGCAGATCCCCAGGGTTGGAGCAGTACTTC. This sequence encodes CASRSPGLEQYF.

This clonotype has at least ten counts. As DNA, the CDR3 is TGTGCCAGCAGCCAATCAGGGACAGGGGGCTATCAGCCCCAGCATTTT. This encodes CASSQSGTGGYQPQHF. V is TRBV14 and J is TRBJ1-5; TRBD1 agrees at 12 bases. CDR3 size: 16 residues. The V and J ends lost 2 bases and 5 bases, in that order; junction bases with no gene match: 4. Germline V gene lookup returns CDR1 SGHDN and CDR2 FVKESK.

This clonotype was observed at least ten times. This chain connects TRBV5-5 to TRBJ2-3; perhaps TRBD2 as D (5 bases). Germline V gene lookup returns CDR1 SGHKS and CDR2 YYEKEE (reference sequence). The CDR3 length is 15 residues. Trimming cost V 4 bases and J 6 bases, with 18 bases left between them. Written as DNA, the CDR3 is TGTGCCAGCAGCCATCTTAGCGTGCTCGAGGATACGCAGTATTTT. As protein: CASSHLSVLEDTQYF.

V and J are TRBV29-1 and TRBJ1-1, with D possibly TRBD1 on 6 matching bases. V lost 5 bases and J lost 2, with 12 bases in between. Germline lookup yields CDR1 SQVTM and CDR2 ANQGSEA. This CDR3 comprises 13 residues. The CDR3 reads CSVPKGGNTEAFF. DNA for the CDR3: TGCAGCGTTCCTAAGGGGGGTAACACTGAAGCTTTCTTT.

This clonotype has a count of ten or more. The chain links TRBV6-5 to TRBJ2-7; 11 bases are a match to TRBD1. CDR1 and CDR2 from the germline V gene are MNHEY and SVGAGI. This CDR3 contains 15 residues. V was clipped by 4 bases and J by 4 bases; unmatched bases: 6. The CDR3 DNA is TGTGCCAGCAGTTCGTACGGACAGGGGGCGTACGAGCAGTACTTC. It yields the protein CASSSYGQGAYEQYF.

This sequence joins TRBV6-5 and TRBJ2-1; TRBD2 agrees at 13 bases. The germline V gene has CDR1 MNHEY and CDR2 SVGAGI. The CDR3 has 18 residues. Losses at the gene ends were 2 bases for V and 8 bases for J; bases not matched to a gene: 12. This CDR3 is CASSYPAPTSGRAYEQFF. The CDR3 DNA follows: TGTGCCAGCAGTTACCCAGCTCCCACTAGCGGGAGGGCCTATGAGCAGTTCTTC.

This clonotype was detected ten times or more. This chain connects TRBV4-1 to TRBJ2-1, with TRBD2 matching 9 bases. CDR1 and CDR2 from the germline V gene are MGHRA and YSYEKL. The CDR3 runs 15 residues. V lost 1 base and J lost 7; bases outside the gene matches: 5. CDR3 residues: CASSQGVAGVNEQFF. The CDR3 DNA is TGCGCCAGCAGCCAAGGGGTAGCGGGAGTTAATGAGCAGTTCTTC.

This clonotype was picked up a small number of times. The genes are TRBV19 and TRBJ1-2; D possibly corresponds to TRBD1 (5 bases). Germline loops: CDR1 LNHDA, CDR2 SQIVND (reference sequence). V gave up 6 bases and J gave up 3 bases, with 14 bases separating them. The CDR3 loop spans 14 amino acids. CDR3 residues: CASSNPPGHYGYTF. In DNA form, the CDR3 reads TGTGCCAGTAGCAATCCCCCGGGGCACTATGGCTACACCTTC.

This clonotype appeared a few times. This may be a read error, as it is one base from a much larger clone. CDR3 region: CASSPDRSYGANVLTF. The CDR3 DNA reads as TGTGCCAGCAGCCCAGACAGGAGCTATGGGGCCAACGTCCTGACTTTC. This rearrangement joins TRBV4-2 to TRBJ2-6; D is perhaps TRBD1 (6 bases). V lost 4 bases, J lost 3 bases, and 13 bases lay in between. Germline V gene lookup returns CDR1 LGHNA and CDR2 YNFKEQ. The CDR3 loop spans 16 amino acids.

CDR3 in amino acids: CATSRDNTGGGNNEQFF. The CDR3 region has the DNA TGTGCCACCAGCAGAGATAACACAGGGGGGGGGAACAATGAGCAGTTCTTC. The V call is TRBV15, the J call TRBJ2-1, with D perhaps TRBD1 (8 bases). Per the germline V gene, CDR1 is LNHNV and CDR2 is YYDKDF (reference sequence). The V end was cut by 0 bases, the J end by 5 bases, with 17 bases between. The CDR3 has 17 amino acids.

This clonotype has a count of ten or more. This chain uses TRBV5-1 with TRBJ2-3, with TRBD2 identical over 8 bases. CDR3 length: 15 residues. V shed 1 base, J shed 1 base, and the junction held 2 bases outside the gene matches. Germline V CDR1 and CDR2: SGHRS, YFSETQ. This CDR3 reads CASSLLTSGTDTQYF. The CDR3 DNA reads as TGCGCCAGCAGCTTGTTGACTAGCGGCACAGATACGCAGTATTTT. Complete variable domain (other parts from reference TRBV5-1 and TRBJ2-3): KAGVTQTPRYLIKTRGQQVTLSCSPISGHRSVSWYQQTPGQGLQFLFEYFSETQRNKGNFPGRFSGRQFSNSRSEMNVSTLELGDSALYLCASSLLTSGTDTQYFGPGTRLTVL.

Many counts were recorded for this clonotype. V usage is TRBV5-1 and J usage is TRBJ2-1; 7 bases match TRBD1. V gave up 4 bases and J gave up 1 base; unmatched junction bases: 5. Germline V gives CDR1 SGHRS, CDR2 YFSETQ. The CDR3 consists of 15 residues. The CDR3 here is CASSPGTDSYNEQFF. For the CDR3, the DNA is TGCGCCAGCAGCCCCGGGACAGATTCCTACAATGAGCAGTTCTTC.

This clonotype has ten or more counts. This chain joins TRBV27 and TRBJ2-7; 11 nucleotides match TRBD1. The germline V gene has CDR1 MNHEY and CDR2 SMNVEV (reference sequence). The V and J ends lost 4 bases and 2 bases, in that order; junction bases with no gene match: 4. This CDR3 is built from 15 residues. DNA for the CDR3: TGTGCCAGCAGTTGGGGACAGGGGGGCGCCTACGAGCAGTACTTC. This translates into CASSWGQGGAYEQYF.

The chain uses TRBV10-3 and TRBJ1-2; D ambiguous. V was trimmed by 0 bases and J by 8 bases, leaving 16 bases between them. The CDR3 length is 15 residues. The germline V gene encodes CDR1 ENHRY and CDR2 SYGVKD. The DNA for the CDR3 is TGTGCCATCAGTGAGTCGATCACGGCCCCTGGGGGCTACACCTTC. As protein: CAISESITAPGGYTF.

A few counts support this clonotype. The chain has TRBV29-1 and TRBJ1-1, with TRBD1 identical over 11 bases. Trimming took 1 base from V and 3 from J; bases not matched to a gene: 4. Germline CDR1 is SQVTM and CDR2 is ANQGSEA. This CDR3 has 15 amino acids. The CDR3: CSVEGWGQGDTEAFF. The CDR3 bases are TGCAGCGTTGAAGGTTGGGGACAGGGGGACACTGAAGCTTTCTTT. Full variable domain (outside the CDR3, taken from reference TRBV29-1 and TRBJ1-1): SAVISQKPSRDICQRGTSLTIQCQVDSQVTMMFWYRQQPGQSLTLIATANQGSEATYESGFVIDKFPISRPNLTFSTLTVSNMSPEDSSIYLCSVEGWGQGDTEAFFGQGTRLTVV.

The table lists this clonotype with a few counts. V usage is TRBV6-2 or TRBV6-3 and J usage is TRBJ2-1, with 10 positions matching TRBD2. V lost 1 base to trimming and J lost 6 bases; unmatched junction nucleotides: 9. There are 17 residues in the CDR3. Germline V lookup: CDR1 MNHEY, CDR2 SVGEGT. The CDR3 DNA sequence: TGTGCCAGCAGTTACTTTCCCGGGACTAGCGAGGTCAATGAGCAGTTCTTC. This gives the protein CASSYFPGTSEVNEQFF.

This clonotype was counted ten times or more. This sequence joins TRBV24-1 and TRBJ2-1; no clear D. In germline, CDR1 is KGHDR, CDR2 SFDVKD. The ends were cut back, 11 bases at V and 5 bases at J, with 21 bases in the middle. The CDR3 extends over 15 amino acids. CDR3 in amino acids: CASGSRAERDNEQFF. CDR3 DNA: TGTGCCAGTGGATCCCGCGCGGAGCGAGACAATGAGCAGTTCTTC.

CDR3 sequence: CSASPGTGSSGLFF. The DNA for the CDR3 is TGCAGTGCTAGTCCCGGGACAGGGAGCAGTGGGCTGTTTTTT. V and J are TRBV20-1 and TRBJ1-4; 9 bases agree with TRBD1. Germline loops: CDR1 DFQATT, CDR2 SNEGSKA (reference sequence). Germline trimming cut 3 bases from V and 14 bases from J; bases unmatched to any gene: 13. The CDR3 is 14 residues long.

This clonotype was recorded many times. The gene calls are TRBV7-8 and TRBJ2-1; D is ambiguous. Trimming took 5 bases from V and 5 from J, leaving 13 bases between them. CDR3 length: 14 residues. CDR1 and CDR2 from the germline V gene are SGHVS and FQNEAQ. In DNA, the CDR3 is TGTGCCAGCAGCCAAAGAGTCCGCCACAATGAGCAGTTCTTC. It encodes CASSQRVRHNEQFF.

This clonotype was recorded at least ten times. This chain joins TRBV7-9 and TRBJ1-2; 9 bases fit TRBD1. Germline CDR1 SEHNR, CDR2 FQNEAQ (reference sequence). V shed 0 bases and J 6 bases; nucleotides not matched to a gene: 11. The CDR3 runs 17 residues. In nucleotides, the CDR3 is TGTGCCAGCAGCTTAGCGAGGTCTACAGGGGGCGAGGATGGCTACACCTTC. It encodes CASSLARSTGGEDGYTF.

Many counts were recorded for this clonotype. This chain uses TRBV6-5 with TRBJ1-2; 8 bases fit TRBD1. The ends lost 0 bases at V and 14 bases at J; junction bases unmatched: 8. Germline V gene lookup returns CDR1 MNHEY and CDR2 SVGAGI. The CDR3 spans 13 residues. For the CDR3, the DNA is TGTGCCAGCAGTTACTCGGGTCAGGGGGCTGGTACCTTC. This encodes CASSYSGQGAGTF.

This clonotype was recorded at least ten times. The V gene is TRBV7-8, the J gene TRBJ2-6; unclear D gene. CDR1 and CDR2 (germline): SGHVS, FQNEAQ. The CDR3 length is 16 residues. V was trimmed by 1 base and J by 1 base, leaving 8 bases between them. CDR3 in amino acids: CASSLVQSSGANVLTF. In DNA, the CDR3 is TGTGCCAGCAGCTTAGTTCAAAGTTCTGGGGCCAACGTCCTGACTTTC.

This clonotype was seen only a few times. The gene calls are TRBV6-6 and TRBJ2-7; TRBD1 is a possible D gene (7 bases). The length of the CDR3 is 15 residues. CDR1 and CDR2 from the germline V gene are MNHNY and SVGAGI (reference sequence). The germline V and J ends were trimmed by 0 bases and 4 bases, with 13 bases remaining between them. CDR3: CASSYSGQAGYEQYF. DNA for the CDR3: TGTGCCAGCAGTTACTCCGGACAGGCGGGGTACGAGCAGTACTTC.

There are many counts of this clonotype. The chain joins TRBV7-9 to TRBJ1-5; no definite D call. CDR1 and CDR2 (germline): SEHNR, FQNEAQ (reference sequence). Trimming cost V 5 bases and J 4 bases, with 9 bases left between them. The CDR3 has 13 amino acids. The CDR3 spells CASSLTYNQPQHF. CDR3 sequence (DNA): TGTGCCAGCAGCCTGACATATAATCAGCCCCAGCATTTT.

This clonotype was seen many times. The chain recombines TRBV2 with TRBJ2-1, with D uncertain. Germline lookup yields CDR1 SNHLY and CDR2 FYNNEI. Trimming took 4 bases from V and 8 from J, leaving 21 bases between them. The CDR3 totals 16 residues. CDR3 region: CASSVGLAAHGYEQFF. CDR3 bases: TGTGCCAGCAGTGTCGGCTTGGCGGCCCACGGGTATGAGCAGTTCTTC.